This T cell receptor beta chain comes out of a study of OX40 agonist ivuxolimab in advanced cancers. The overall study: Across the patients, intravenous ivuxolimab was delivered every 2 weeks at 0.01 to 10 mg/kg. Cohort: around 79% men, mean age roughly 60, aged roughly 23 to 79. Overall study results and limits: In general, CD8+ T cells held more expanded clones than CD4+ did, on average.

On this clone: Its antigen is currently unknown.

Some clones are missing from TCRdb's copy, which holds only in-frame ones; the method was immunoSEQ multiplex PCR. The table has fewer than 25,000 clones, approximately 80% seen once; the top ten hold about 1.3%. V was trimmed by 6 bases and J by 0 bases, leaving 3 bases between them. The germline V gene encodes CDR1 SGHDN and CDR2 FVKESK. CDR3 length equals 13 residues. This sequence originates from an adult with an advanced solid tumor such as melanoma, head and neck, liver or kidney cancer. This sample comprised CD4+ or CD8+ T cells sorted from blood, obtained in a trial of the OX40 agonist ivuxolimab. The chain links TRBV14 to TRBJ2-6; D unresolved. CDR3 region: CASSRSGANVLTF. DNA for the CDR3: TGTGCCAGCAGTCGCTCTGGGGCCAACGTCCTGACTTTC.